Listed below are T cell receptor beta chains from one sample, sequenced in a study of blood T cell repertoires in COVID-19. Clones were sequenced by immunoSEQ multiplex PCR, and TCRdb holds only the in-frame ones, with some missing. The table lists over 250,000 clones, 82% of them singletons. Sequenced: PBMCs or T cells enriched from blood (not recorded which). These receptors originate from a man aged 40-49 years who had been exposed to COVID-19. Both conserved end residues are part of each CDR3. Each record gives: D gene, clone size, V gene, J gene, CDR3 protein, CDR3 DNA. A D gene is named only where the DNA matches it firmly. Size is omitted from some rows. Given values are once, few, many or a class for expanded clones.

>-|once|TRBV6-5|TRBJ1-2
CASSYRGEVGYGYTF
TGTGCCAGCAGTTACCGAGGGGAGGTCGGCTATGGCTACACCTTC
>TRBD2|-|TRBV3-1/TRBV3-2|TRBJ2-1
CASSQARLAGAQHEQFF
TGTGCCAGCAGCCAAGCTAGACTAGCGGGGGCCCAGCATGAGCAGTTCTTC
>TRBD2|-|TRBV3-1/TRBV3-2|TRBJ2-2
CASSLSGLARKGGELFF
TGTGCCAGCAGCCTCTCGGGACTAGCGCGAAAGGGCGGGGAGCTGTTTTTT
>TRBD1|-|TRBV19|TRBJ1-4
CASSDTGGYEKLFF
TGTGCCAGTTCCGATACAGGGGGGTATGAAAAACTGTTTTTT
>TRBD2|-|TRBV4-2|TRBJ2-3
CASSQGGGAGGPDTQYF
TGTGCCAGCAGCCAAGGCGGAGGCGCGGGAGGGCCAGATACGCAGTATTTT
>-|-|TRBV5-1|TRBJ2-2
CASSLVAGELFF
TGCGCCAGCAGCTTGGTAGCCGGGGAGCTGTTTTTT
>TRBD2|-|TRBV5-1|TRBJ2-1
CASSWKRTGKVAGGHAPPDNEQFF
TGCGCCAGCAGCTGGAAAAGGACAGGAAAGGTAGCGGGAGGACACGCCCCGCCCGACAATGAGCAGTTCTTC
>TRBD1|-|TRBV15|TRBJ2-1
CATSSEPRQGHEQFF
TGTGCCACCAGCAGCGAGCCCAGACAGGGCCATGAGCAGTTCTTC
>-|-|TRBV6-1|TRBJ1-2
CASSEVGADSNYGYTF
TGTGCCAGCAGTGAAGTTGGGGCAGACAGTAACTATGGCTACACCTTC
>-|few|TRBV3-1/TRBV3-2|TRBJ1-1
CASSQSATGEAFF
TGTGCCAGCAGCCAATCGGCGACTGGTGAAGCTTTCTTT
>-|-|TRBV9|TRBJ2-7
CASSVAEGPGGEQYF
TGTGCCAGCAGCGTAGCGGAGGGTCCCGGAGGGGAGCAGTACTTC